The clone carrying this TCR beta chain was observed at least ten times. This entry comes from a study of blood T cell repertoires in COVID-19. Study-wide background: Samples representing acute and convalescent COVID-19 were sourced from the United States, Italy and Spain. In each case, the material was cDNA or gDNA derived from T cells, B-cell-depleted T cells, or PBMCs.

Authors' data handling: Amplification from reference gene primers served as the basis for estimated nucleated cell counts. Here immunoSEQ multiplex PCR was the method, and the copy in TCRdb shows in-frame clones only, minus some. The DNA gave D and trimming, while V, J and clone size come from that table. The sample yields hundreds of thousands of clones, more than 70% seen once. Germline V CDR1 and CDR2: SGHRS, YFSETQ. This CDR3 has 15 amino acids. After removal of 6 bases from V and 6 bases from J, the junction contained 11 bases not matched to a gene. Sequencing used peripheral blood. The TCR comes from a man of 80 years or more with acute or convalescent COVID-19. The rearrangement links TRBV5-1 to TRBJ1-3; 8 nucleotides line up with TRBD1. CDR3 in DNA: TGCGCCAGCACCACGGGGACAGGACCTATAAACACCATATATTTT. Translating gives CASTTGTGPINTIYF. Variable domain in full (rest from reference TRBV5-1 and TRBJ1-3): KAGVTQTPRYLIKTRGQQVTLSCSPISGHRSVSWYQQTPGQGLQFLFEYFSETQRNKGNFPGRFSGRQFSNSRSEMNVSTLELGDSALYLCASTTGTGPINTIYFGEGSWLTVV.